The 14 T cell receptor beta chains given below trace back to one sample, sequenced in a study of blood T cell repertoires in COVID-19. Assay used: immunoSEQ multiplex PCR; TCRdb lists only in-frame clones, some missing. Of about 130,000 clones in the sample, around 89% were seen once. The sample comprised peripheral blood. The receptors were sampled from a man aged 55-75 years with COVID-19, enrolled during active disease.

The gene calls are TRBV5-1 and TRBJ1-3; a possible D gene is TRBD1 (5 bases). The germline V gene has CDR1 SGHRS and CDR2 YFSETQ. CDR3 length: 14 amino acids. V dropped 3 bases and J dropped 4 bases, with 11 bases sitting between them. The CDR3 here is CASSWDGQGNTIYF. As DNA, the CDR3 is TGCGCCAGCAGCTGGGATGGACAAGGAAACACCATATATTTT.

The V call is TRBV11-2, the J call TRBJ2-6; 7 bases fit TRBD1. Germline loops: CDR1 SGHAT, CDR2 FQNNGV. The CDR3 runs 15 residues. Trimming cost V 4 bases and J 2 bases; bases outside gene matches: 2. The CDR3 DNA sequence: TGTGCCAGCAGCTCACAGGGGACTGGGGCCAACGTCCTGACTTTC. It yields the protein CASSSQGTGANVLTF.

This clone came up a few times. The chain carries TRBV5-1 and TRBJ2-7, with a weak D call TRBD1 (6 bases). This CDR3 spans 14 amino acids. The V gene's germline CDR1 is SGHRS and CDR2 YFSETQ. V was pared by 4 bases and J by 6 bases, with 17 bases between. The CDR3 DNA sequence: TGCGCCAGCAGCCCCCGGGGACATACGATCGAGCAGTACTTC. Translating gives CASSPRGHTIEQYF.

This clone has only a few counts. The V and J genes are TRBV13 and TRBJ1-3; D possibly corresponds to TRBD1 (5 bases). CDR3 length: 15 residues. V lost 5 bases, J lost 4 bases, and 15 bases lay in between. In germline, CDR1 is PRHDT, CDR2 FYEKMQ (reference sequence). CDR3 nucleotide sequence: TGTGCCAGCAGCAGCGCAGGGCTGCGAGGAAACACCATATATTTT. Translation: CASSSAGLRGNTIYF.

V gene TRBV10-1 combines with J gene TRBJ1-1; the D gene is possibly TRBD1 (6 bases). Germline V gives CDR1 WNHNN, CDR2 SYGVQD (reference sequence). This CDR3 comprises 15 residues. V gave up 4 bases and J gave up 1 base, with 13 bases separating them. The CDR3 DNA follows: TGCGCCAGCAGTGTGGACAGAGCCCCGAACACTGAAGCTTTCTTT. Translated: CASSVDRAPNTEAFF.

The chain joins TRBV6-4 to TRBJ1-1; weak D call: TRBD1 (6 bases). Trimming removed 2 bases from V and 3 bases from J, with 28 bases in between. Germline-derived CDR1 and CDR2 are MRHNA and SNTAGT. The CDR3 runs 20 residues. This CDR3 reads CASSDLGKAGEGVRDTEAFF. The CDR3 region has the DNA TGTGCCAGCAGTGACCTTGGTAAGGCAGGGGAGGGGGTCAGGGACACTGAAGCTTTCTTT.

CDR3 protein: CASSLVGGNSPLHF. The CDR3 coding sequence is TGTGCCAGCAGTTTGGTCGGGGGGAATTCACCCCTCCACTTT. V gene TRBV6-4 combines with J gene TRBJ1-6, with D possibly being TRBD1 (5 bases). The germline V and J ends were trimmed by 5 bases and 7 bases, with 12 bases remaining between them. Germline V CDR1 and CDR2: MRHNA, SNTAGT. This CDR3 region has 14 residues.

The chain employs TRBV29-1 and TRBJ1-4; D uncertain. There are 11 residues in the CDR3. Trimming removed 4 bases at V and 5 bases at J, with 5 bases between. In germline, CDR1 is SQVTM, CDR2 ANQGSEA. CDR3 protein: CSVGRNEKLFF. CDR3 sequence (DNA): TGCAGCGTTGGCCGGAATGAAAAACTGTTTTTT. Using reference TRBV29-1 and TRBJ1-4 for the parts outside the CDR3, the full variable domain is SAVISQKPSRDICQRGTSLTIQCQVDSQVTMMFWYRQQPGQSLTLIATANQGSEATYESGFVIDKFPISRPNLTFSTLTVSNMSPEDSSIYLCSVGRNEKLFFGSGTQLSVL.

The genes are TRBV7-9 and TRBJ2-2, with 10 bases that match TRBD1. The CDR3 totals 16 residues. The junction had 4 bases not matched to a gene; V was cut back by 2 bases and J by 4 bases. Germline lookup yields CDR1 SEHNR and CDR2 FQNEAQ (reference sequence). The CDR3 reads CASSLRQGATTGELFF. CDR3 nucleotides: TGTGCCAGCAGCTTACGACAGGGGGCGACCACCGGGGAGCTGTTTTTT. Full variable domain (remainder filled in from reference TRBV7-9 and TRBJ2-2): DTGVSQNPRHKITKRGQNVTFRCDPISEHNRLYWYRQTLGQGPEFLTYFQNEAQLEKSRLLSDRFSAERPKGSFSTLEIQRTEQGDSAMYLCASSLRQGATTGELFFGEGSRLTVL.

The V and J genes are TRBV19 and TRBJ1-6; 7 nucleotides line up with TRBD1. The CDR3 loop spans 13 amino acids. Trimming removed 5 bases from V and 9 bases from J; junction bases left unmatched: 4. The V gene's germline CDR1 is LNHDA and CDR2 SQIVND (reference sequence). CDR3 loop: CASSGGGSSPLHF. Written as DNA, the CDR3 is TGTGCCAGTAGTGGAGGGGGCTCTTCACCCCTCCACTTT.

The chain couples TRBV3-1 (or the pseudogene TRBV3-2) to TRBJ2-7; TRBD1 aligns across 8 bases. From germline, CDR1 is LGHDT and CDR2 YNNKEL (reference sequence). The CDR3 has 17 amino acids. Unmatched junction bases numbered 14, after V lost 1 base and J lost 6 bases. CDR3 in DNA: TGTGCCAGCAGCCAAGCCTGGTCGGTTGGACAGGGCGGCGAGCAGTACTTC. The encoded protein is CASSQAWSVGQGGEQYF.

This sequence joins TRBV5-6 and TRBJ2-7, with 11 nucleotides matching TRBD1. After removal of 1 base from V and 6 bases from J, the junction contained 6 bases not matched to a gene. The germline V gene has CDR1 SGHDT and CDR2 YYEEEE. The CDR3 totals 15 residues. The CDR3 region has the DNA TGTGCCAGCAGCTTGTTGGGACAGGGGGGCCTCGAGCAGTACTTC. Protein sequence: CASSLLGQGGLEQYF.

The rearrangement joins TRBV28 to TRBJ2-7; 8 positions match TRBD2. The germline gives CDR1 MDHEN, CDR2 SYDVKM. The CDR3 covers 14 residues. The junction had 4 bases not matched to a gene; V was cut back by 6 bases and J by 0 bases. CDR3 DNA: TGTGCCAGCAGCACTAGCGGAATCTCCTACGAGCAGTACTTC. This encodes CASSTSGISYEQYF. The full variable domain, in which reference TRBV28 and TRBJ2-7 provide the parts outside the CDR3, is DVKVTQSSRYLVKRTGEKVFLECVQDMDHENMFWYRQDPGLGLRLIYFSYDVKMKEKGDIPEGYSVSREKKERFSLILESASTNQTSMYLCASSTSGISYEQYFGPGTRLTVT.

The chain joins TRBV30 to TRBJ1-1, with D perhaps TRBD1 (5 bases). The germline V gene has CDR1 GTSNPN and CDR2 SVGIG (reference sequence). CDR3 length: 13 residues. Trimming took 0 bases from V and 1 from J, leaving 6 bases between them. CDR3 region: CAWSVGRNTEAFF. CDR3 coding DNA: TGTGCCTGGAGTGTGGGGCGGAACACTGAAGCTTTCTTT. Drawing the rest from reference TRBV30 and TRBJ1-1, the complete variable domain is SQTIHQWPATLVQPVGSPLSLECTVEGTSNPNLYWYRQAAGRGLQLLFYSVGIGQISSEVPQNLSASRPQDRQFILSSKKLLLSDSGFYLCAWSVGRNTEAFFGQGTRLTVV.